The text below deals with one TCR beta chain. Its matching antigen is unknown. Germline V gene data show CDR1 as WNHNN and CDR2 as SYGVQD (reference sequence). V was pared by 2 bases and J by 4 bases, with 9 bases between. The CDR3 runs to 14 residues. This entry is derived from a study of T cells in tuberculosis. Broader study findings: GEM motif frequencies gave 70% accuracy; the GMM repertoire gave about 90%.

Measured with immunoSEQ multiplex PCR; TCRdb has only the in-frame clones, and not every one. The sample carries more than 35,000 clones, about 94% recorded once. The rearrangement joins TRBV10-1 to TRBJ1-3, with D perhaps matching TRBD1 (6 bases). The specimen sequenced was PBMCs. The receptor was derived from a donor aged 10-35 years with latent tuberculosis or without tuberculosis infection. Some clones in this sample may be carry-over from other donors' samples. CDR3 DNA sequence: TGCGCCAGCAGTGAGAACAGGGACGGAAACACCATATATTTT. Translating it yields CASSENRDGNTIYF.